Listed below are T cell receptor beta chains from one sample, sequenced in a study of CD8+CD57+ T cells in acquired aplastic anemia. TCRdb re-called the reads through MiXCR, storing one row per CDR3 protein. The table records hundreds of thousands of distinct CDR3 sequences, less than 35% of them present only once. Input material: sorted CD4+, CD8+, or CD8+CD57+ T cells (not recorded which) from PBMCs. These receptors were obtained from a human donor with aplastic anemia. Both conserved end residues are part of each CDR3. A D gene is named only where the DNA matches it firmly. The size of a clone is reported for some rows only, either as once, few or many, or as a class for expanded clones.

abundance,v_gene,d_gene,j_gene,CDR3aa,CDR3nt
.,TRBV7-2,.,TRBJ2-5,CASSQEGLETQYF,TGCGCCAGCAGCCAAGAAGGGTTGGAGACCCAGTACTTC
.,TRBV6-1,.,TRBJ1-6,CASSEAGRNNSPLHF,TGTGCCAGCAGTGAAGCAGGGAGGAATAATTCACCCCTCCACTTT
.,TRBV20-1,.,TRBJ2-3,CSVPPGYF,TGCAGTGTCCCTCCCGGATATTTT
.,TRBV19,.,TRBJ1-5,CASHFGGLGNQPQHF,TGTGCCAGTCATTTCGGGGGACTGGGCAATCAGCCCCAGCATTTT
.,TRBV11-2,.,TRBJ2-6,CASSLYGTRFSGANVLTF,TGTGCCAGCAGCTTATATGGGACGAGATTCTCTGGGGCCAACGTCCTGACTTTC
.,TRBV20-1,TRBD2,TRBJ2-5,CSARDAGGVEETQYF,TGCAGTGCTAGAGATGCGGGGGGGGTGGAGGAGACCCAGTACTTC
many,TRBV2,.,TRBJ2-7,CASSEGWRRDLTPLEQYF,TGTGCCAGCAGTGAAGGTTGGAGGCGAGATCTTACACCCCTCGAGCAGTACTTC
many,TRBV6-5,.,TRBJ1-2,CASSYSTGGYGYTF,TGTGCCAGCAGTTACTCGACTGGCGGTTATGGCTACACCTTC
.,TRBV29-1,TRBD1,TRBJ1-1,CSVEAISDRGAMNTEAFF,TGCAGCGTTGAAGCAATTTCGGACAGGGGAGCCATGAACACTGAAGCTTTCTTT
.,TRBV5-1,TRBD1,TRBJ1-2,CASSGTGEGYGYTF,TGCGCCAGCAGCGGGACAGGGGAGGGCTATGGCTACACCTTC
few,TRBV20-1,TRBD1,TRBJ1-2,CSARRDRGLTTYGYTF,TGCAGTGCTAGACGGGACAGGGGCCTTACTACCTATGGCTACACCTTC
few,TRBV5-1,.,TRBJ2-5,CASSLEEGFGETQYF,TGCGCCAGCAGCTTGGAGGAGGGGTTCGGGGAGACCCAGTACTTC
many,TRBV5-1,.,TRBJ1-6,CASSPQGPNSPLHF,TGCGCCAGCAGCCCCCAGGGGCCGAATTCACCCCTCCACTTT
many,TRBV5-1,.,TRBJ1-2,CASLPQGGRGGYTF,TGCGCCAGCTTACCCCAGGGCGGGCGAGGGGGCTACACCTTC
many,TRBV12-3/TRBV12-4,.,TRBJ2-7,CASSLLTGISYEQYF,TGTGCCAGCAGCTTACTAACAGGGATTTCCTACGAGCAGTACTTC
.,TRBV19,TRBD1,TRBJ2-1,CASSINRGLYNEQFF,TGTGCCAGTAGTATTAACAGGGGTCTCTACAATGAGCAGTTCTTC
many,TRBV20-1,TRBD2,TRBJ2-7,CSAVSLVAGLYEQYF,TGCAGTGCAGTTTCGTTGGTAGCGGGGCTCTACGAGCAGTACTTC
many,TRBV20-1,.,TRBJ1-2,CSGGGNYGYTF,TGCAGTGGGGGGGGTAACTATGGCTACACCTTC
many,TRBV20-1,.,TRBJ2-7,CSARLTQHYEQYF,TGCAGTGCTAGATTAACACAGCACTACGAGCAGTACTTC
.,TRBV10-3,TRBD2,TRBJ2-7,CASRTRTSPTTYEQYF,TGTGCCAGCAGAACCCGGACTAGCCCAACCACCTACGAGCAGTACTTC
.,TRBV14,TRBD1,TRBJ1-1,CASSRQGAGTEAFF,TGTGCCAGCAGCCGACAGGGGGCCGGCACTGAAGCTTTCTTT
.,TRBV19,.,TRBJ1-5,CASRFGGLNQPQHF,TGTGCCAGTAGATTTGGGGGGCTCAATCAGCCCCAGCATTTT
many,TRBV20-1,.,TRBJ1-2,CSARAFQEGYTF,TGCAGTGCTAGGGCGTTTCAGGAGGGCTACACCTTC
few,TRBV4-1,TRBD1,TRBJ1-6,CASSQEFGTGVSPLHF,TGCGCCAGCAGCCAAGAATTCGGGACAGGCGTTTCTCCCCTCCACTTT
many,TRBV25-1,.,TRBJ1-6,CASSADDSYNSPLHF,TGTGCCAGCAGTGCGGACGACAGCTATAATTCACCCCTCCACTTT
.,TRBV5-1,TRBD2,TRBJ2-7,CASSLGLAGLTASYEQYF,TGCGCCAGCAGCCTGGGACTAGCGGGGCTTACAGCTTCCTACGAGCAGTACTTC
few,TRBV9,TRBD1,TRBJ2-1,CASSVQGAQGNEQFF,TGTGCCAGCAGCGTACAGGGGGCGCAGGGTAATGAGCAGTTCTTC